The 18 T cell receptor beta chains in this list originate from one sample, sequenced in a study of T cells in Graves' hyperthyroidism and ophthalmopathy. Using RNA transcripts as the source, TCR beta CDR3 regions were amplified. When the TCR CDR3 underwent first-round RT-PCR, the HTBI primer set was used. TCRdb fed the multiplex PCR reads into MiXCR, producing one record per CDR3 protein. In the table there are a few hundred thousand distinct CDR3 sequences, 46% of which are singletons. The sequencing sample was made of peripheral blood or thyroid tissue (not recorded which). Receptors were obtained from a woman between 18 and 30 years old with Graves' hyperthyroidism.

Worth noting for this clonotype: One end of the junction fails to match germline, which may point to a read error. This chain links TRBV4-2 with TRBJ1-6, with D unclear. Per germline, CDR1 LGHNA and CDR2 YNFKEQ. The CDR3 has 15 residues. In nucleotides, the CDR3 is TGTGCTAGCAGCCAAGAGGTCAGCCCCAATTTACCCCTCCACTTT. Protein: CASSQEVSPNLPLHF.

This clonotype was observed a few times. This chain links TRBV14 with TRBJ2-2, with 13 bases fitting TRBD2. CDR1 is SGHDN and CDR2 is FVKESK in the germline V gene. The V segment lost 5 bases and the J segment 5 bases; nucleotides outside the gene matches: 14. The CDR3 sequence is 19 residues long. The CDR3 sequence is CASSGGWGLAGTRTGELFF. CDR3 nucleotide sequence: TGTGCCAGCAGCGGAGGCTGGGGACTAGCGGGAACAAGGACCGGGGAGCTGTTTTTT.

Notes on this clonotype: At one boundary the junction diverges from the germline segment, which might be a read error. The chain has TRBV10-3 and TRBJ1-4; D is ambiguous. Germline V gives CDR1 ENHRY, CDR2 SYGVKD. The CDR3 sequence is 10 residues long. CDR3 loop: CAISDGLAGF. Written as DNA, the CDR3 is TGTGCCATCAGCGATGGACTAGCGGGATTT.

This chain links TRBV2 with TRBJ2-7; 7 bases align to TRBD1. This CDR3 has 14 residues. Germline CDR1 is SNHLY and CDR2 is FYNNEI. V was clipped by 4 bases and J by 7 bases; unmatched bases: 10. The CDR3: CASSAGQRFREQYF. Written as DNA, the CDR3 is TGTGCCAGCAGTGCGGGACAGAGGTTTAGAGAGCAGTACTTC.

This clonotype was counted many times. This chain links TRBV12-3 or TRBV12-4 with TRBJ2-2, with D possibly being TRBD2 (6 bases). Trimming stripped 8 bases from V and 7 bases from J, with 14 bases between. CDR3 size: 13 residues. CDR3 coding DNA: TGTGCCAGCCTCCCCTCGGGGGTCGGGGAGCTGTTTTTT. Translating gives CASLPSGVGELFF.

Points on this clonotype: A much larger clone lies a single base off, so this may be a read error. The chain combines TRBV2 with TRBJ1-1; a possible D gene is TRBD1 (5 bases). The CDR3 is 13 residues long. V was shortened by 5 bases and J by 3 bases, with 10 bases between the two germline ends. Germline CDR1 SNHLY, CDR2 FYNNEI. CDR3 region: CASSTRQYTEAFF. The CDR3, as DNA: TGTGCCAGCAGTACCAGACAGTACACTGAAGCTTTCTTT.

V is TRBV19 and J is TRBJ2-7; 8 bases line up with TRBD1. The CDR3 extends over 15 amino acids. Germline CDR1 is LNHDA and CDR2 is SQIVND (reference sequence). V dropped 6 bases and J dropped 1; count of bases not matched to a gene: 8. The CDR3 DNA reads TGTGCCAGTAGGCGTACCGGGACAGGATCCTACGAGCAGTACTTC. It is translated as CASRRTGTGSYEQYF.

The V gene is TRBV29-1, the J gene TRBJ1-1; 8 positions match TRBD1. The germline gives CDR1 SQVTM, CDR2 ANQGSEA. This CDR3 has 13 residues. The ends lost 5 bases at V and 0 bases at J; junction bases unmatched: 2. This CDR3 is CSVWTGLNTEAFF. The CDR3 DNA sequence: TGCAGCGTTTGGACAGGGCTGAACACTGAAGCTTTCTTT.

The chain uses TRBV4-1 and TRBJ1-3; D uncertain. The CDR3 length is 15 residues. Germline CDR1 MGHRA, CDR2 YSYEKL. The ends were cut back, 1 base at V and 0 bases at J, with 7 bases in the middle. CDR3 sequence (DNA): TGCGCCAGCAGCCAAGGCCTCAGCTCTGGAAACACCATATATTTT. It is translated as CASSQGLSSGNTIYF.

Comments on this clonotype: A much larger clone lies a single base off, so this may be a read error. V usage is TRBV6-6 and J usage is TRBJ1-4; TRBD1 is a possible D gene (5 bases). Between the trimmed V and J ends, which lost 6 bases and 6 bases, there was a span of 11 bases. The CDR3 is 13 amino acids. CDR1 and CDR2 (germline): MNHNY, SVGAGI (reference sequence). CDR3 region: CASSWGGDEKLFF. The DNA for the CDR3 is TGTGCCAGCAGCTGGGGGGGTGATGAAAAACTGTTTTTT.

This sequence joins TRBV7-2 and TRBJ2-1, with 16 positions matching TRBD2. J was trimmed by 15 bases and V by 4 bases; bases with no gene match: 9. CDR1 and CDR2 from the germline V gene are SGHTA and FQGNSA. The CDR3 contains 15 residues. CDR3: CASSSTGTSGRAGFF. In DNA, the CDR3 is TGTGCCAGCAGCTCCACAGGGACTAGCGGGAGGGCCGGGTTCTTC.

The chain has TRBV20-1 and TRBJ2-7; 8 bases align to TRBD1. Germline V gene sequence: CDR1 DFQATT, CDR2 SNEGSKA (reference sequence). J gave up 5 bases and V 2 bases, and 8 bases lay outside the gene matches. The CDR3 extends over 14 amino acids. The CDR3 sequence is CSARTRQGYHEQYF. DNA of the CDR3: TGCAGTGCTAGAACAAGACAGGGGTACCACGAGCAGTACTTC.

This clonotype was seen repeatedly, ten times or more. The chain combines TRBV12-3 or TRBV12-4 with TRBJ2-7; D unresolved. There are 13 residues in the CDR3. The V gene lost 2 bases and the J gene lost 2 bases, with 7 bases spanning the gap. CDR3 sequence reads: CASSLRPAYEQYF. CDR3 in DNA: TGTGCCAGCAGTTTAAGGCCTGCCTACGAGCAGTACTTC.

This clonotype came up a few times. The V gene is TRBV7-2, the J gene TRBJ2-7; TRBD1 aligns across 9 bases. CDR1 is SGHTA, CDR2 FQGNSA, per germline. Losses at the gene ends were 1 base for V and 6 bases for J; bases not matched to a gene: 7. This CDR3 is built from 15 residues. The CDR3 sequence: CASSLVWTGVGEQYF. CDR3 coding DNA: TGTGCCAGCAGCTTAGTGTGGACAGGGGTTGGCGAGCAGTACTTC.

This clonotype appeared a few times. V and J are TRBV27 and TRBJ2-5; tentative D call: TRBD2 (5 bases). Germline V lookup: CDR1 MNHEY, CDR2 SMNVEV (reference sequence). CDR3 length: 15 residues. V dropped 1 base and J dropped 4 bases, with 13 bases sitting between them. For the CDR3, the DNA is TGTGCCAGCAGTTTATTTGGGGATCGGGGAGAGACCCAGTACTTC. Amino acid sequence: CASSLFGDRGETQYF.

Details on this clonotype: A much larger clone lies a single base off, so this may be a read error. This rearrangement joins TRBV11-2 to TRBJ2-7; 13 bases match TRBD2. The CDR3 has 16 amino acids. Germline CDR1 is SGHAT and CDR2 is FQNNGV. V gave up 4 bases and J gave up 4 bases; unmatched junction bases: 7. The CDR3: CASSSELAGGLYEQYF. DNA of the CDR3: TGTGCCAGCAGCTCGGAACTAGCGGGAGGGCTGTACGAGCAGTACTTC.

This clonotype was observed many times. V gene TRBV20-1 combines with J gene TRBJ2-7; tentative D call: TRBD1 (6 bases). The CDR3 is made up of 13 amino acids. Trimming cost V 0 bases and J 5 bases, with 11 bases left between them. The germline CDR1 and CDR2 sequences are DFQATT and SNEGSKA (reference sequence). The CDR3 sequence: CSARDTGIHEQYF. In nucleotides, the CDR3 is TGCAGTGCTAGAGATACAGGGATCCACGAGCAGTACTTC.

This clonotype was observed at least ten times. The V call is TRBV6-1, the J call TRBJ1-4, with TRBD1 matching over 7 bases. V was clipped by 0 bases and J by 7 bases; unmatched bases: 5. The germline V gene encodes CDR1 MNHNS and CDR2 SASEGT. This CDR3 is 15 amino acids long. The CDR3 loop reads CASSEAGGGAEKLFF. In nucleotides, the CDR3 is TGTGCCAGCAGTGAAGCAGGAGGGGGCGCTGAAAAACTGTTTTTT.